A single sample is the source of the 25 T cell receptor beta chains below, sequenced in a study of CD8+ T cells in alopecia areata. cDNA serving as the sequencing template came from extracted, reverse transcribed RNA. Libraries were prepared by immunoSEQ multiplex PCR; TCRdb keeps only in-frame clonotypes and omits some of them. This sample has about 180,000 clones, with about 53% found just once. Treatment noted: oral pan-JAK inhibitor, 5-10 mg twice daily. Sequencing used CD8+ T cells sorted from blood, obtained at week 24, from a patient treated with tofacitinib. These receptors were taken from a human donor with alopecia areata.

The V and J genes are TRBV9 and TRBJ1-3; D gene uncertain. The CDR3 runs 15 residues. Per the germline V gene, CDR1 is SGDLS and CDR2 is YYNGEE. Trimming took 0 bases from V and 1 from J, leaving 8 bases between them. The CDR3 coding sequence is TGTGCCAGCAGCGTAGGACGCACGTCTGGAAACACCATATATTTT. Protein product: CASSVGRTSGNTIYF.

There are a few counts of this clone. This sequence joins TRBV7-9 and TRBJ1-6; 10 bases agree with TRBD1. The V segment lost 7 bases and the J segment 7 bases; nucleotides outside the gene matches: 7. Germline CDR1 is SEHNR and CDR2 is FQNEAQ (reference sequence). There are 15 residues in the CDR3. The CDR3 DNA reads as TGTGCCAGCACCGGCGGACAGGGGGGAAATTCACCCCTCCACTTT. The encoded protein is CASTGGQGGNSPLHF.

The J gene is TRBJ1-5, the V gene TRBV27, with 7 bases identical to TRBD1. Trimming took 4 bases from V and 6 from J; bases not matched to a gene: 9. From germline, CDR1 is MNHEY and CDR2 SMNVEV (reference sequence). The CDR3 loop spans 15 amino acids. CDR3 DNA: TGTGCCAGCAGTTCGACAGGGATTGTGGGTCAGCCCCAGCATTTT. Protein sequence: CASSSTGIVGQPQHF.

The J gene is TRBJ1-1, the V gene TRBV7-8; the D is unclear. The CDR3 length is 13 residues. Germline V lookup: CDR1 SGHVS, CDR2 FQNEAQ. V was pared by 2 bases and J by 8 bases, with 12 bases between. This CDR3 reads CASSLTWTAEAFF. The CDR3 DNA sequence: TGTGCCAGCAGCTTAACCTGGACCGCAGAAGCTTTCTTT.

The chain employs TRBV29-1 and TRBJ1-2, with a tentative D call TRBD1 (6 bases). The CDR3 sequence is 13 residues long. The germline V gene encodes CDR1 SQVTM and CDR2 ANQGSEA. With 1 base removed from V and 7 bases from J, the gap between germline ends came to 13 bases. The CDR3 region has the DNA TGCAGCGTTGAAGGTTTGGGGGCGTCTGGCTACACCTTC. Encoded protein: CSVEGLGASGYTF.

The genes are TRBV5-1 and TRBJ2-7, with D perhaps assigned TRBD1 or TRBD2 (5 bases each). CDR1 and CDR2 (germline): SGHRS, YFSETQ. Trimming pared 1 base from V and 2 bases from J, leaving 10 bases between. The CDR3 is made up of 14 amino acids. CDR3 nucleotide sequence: TGCGCCAGCAGCTTGTCCGGGACGGCCTACGAGCAGTACTTC. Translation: CASSLSGTAYEQYF.

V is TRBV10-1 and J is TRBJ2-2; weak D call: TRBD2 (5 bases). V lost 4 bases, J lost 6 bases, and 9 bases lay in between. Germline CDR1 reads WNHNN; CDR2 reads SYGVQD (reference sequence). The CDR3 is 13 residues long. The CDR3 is CASSAGVAGELFF. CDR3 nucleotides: TGCGCCAGCAGTGCCGGGGTCGCCGGGGAGCTGTTTTTT.

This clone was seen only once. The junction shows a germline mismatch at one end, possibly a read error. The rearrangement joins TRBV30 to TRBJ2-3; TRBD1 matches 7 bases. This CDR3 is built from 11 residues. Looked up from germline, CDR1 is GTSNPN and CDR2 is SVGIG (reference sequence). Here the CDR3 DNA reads TGTGCCTGGAGCGGGACAGCCTCCTTGGATTTT. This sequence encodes CAWSGTASLDF. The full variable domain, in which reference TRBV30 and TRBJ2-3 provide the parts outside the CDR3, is SQTIHQWPATLVQPVGSPLSLECTVEGTSNPNLYWYRQAAGRGLQLLFYSVGIGQISSEVPQNLSASRPQDRQFILSSKKLLLSDSGFYLCAWSGTASLDFGPGTRLTVL.

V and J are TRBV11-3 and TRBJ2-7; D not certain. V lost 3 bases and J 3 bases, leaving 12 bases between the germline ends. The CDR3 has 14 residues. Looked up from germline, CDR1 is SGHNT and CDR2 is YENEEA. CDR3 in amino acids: CASSFPGQNYEQYF. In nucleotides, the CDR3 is TGTGCCAGCAGCTTTCCAGGTCAGAACTACGAGCAGTACTTC. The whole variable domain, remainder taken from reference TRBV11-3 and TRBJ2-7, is EAGVVQSPRYKIIEKKQPVAFWCNPISGHNTLYWYLQNLGQGPELLIRYENEEAVDDSQLPKDRFSAERLKGVDSTLKIQPAELGDSAVYLCASSFPGQNYEQYFGPGTRLTVT.

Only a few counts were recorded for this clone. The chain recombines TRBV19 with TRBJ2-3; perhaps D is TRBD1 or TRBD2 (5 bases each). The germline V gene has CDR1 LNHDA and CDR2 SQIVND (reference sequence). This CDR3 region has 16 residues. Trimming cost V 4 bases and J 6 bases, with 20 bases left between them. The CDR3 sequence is CASSTLSRDPRDTQYF. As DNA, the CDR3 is TGTGCCAGTAGTACCCTGTCCCGGGACCCACGGGATACGCAGTATTTT.

The CDR3 protein is CASRTRDRDTEAFF. CDR3 nucleotides: TGTGCCAGCAGGACCCGGGACAGGGACACTGAAGCTTTCTTT. The V call is TRBV2, the J call TRBJ1-1, with 9 bases fitting TRBD1. This CDR3 is 14 amino acids long. Germline trimming cut 6 bases from V and 3 bases from J; bases unmatched to any gene: 5. Germline assignment: CDR1 SNHLY and CDR2 FYNNEI.

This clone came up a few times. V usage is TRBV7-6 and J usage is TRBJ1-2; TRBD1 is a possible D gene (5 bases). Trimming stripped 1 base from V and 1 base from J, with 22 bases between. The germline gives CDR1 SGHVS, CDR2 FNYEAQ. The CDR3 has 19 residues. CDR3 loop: CASSLVSSQVTTFNYGYTF. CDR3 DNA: TGTGCCAGCAGCTTAGTCAGCTCACAGGTCACAACGTTTAACTATGGCTACACCTTC.

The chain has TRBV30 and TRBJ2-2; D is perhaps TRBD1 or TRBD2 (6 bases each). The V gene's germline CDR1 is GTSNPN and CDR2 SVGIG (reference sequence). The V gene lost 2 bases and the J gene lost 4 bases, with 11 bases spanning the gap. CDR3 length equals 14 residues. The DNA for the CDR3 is TGTGCCTGGAGTCCGGGGGCCTTCACCGGGGAGCTGTTTTTT. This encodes CAWSPGAFTGELFF.

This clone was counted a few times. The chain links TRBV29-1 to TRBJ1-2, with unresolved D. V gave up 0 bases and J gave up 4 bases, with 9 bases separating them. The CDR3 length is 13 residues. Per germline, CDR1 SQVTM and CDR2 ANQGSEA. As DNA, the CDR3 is TGCAGCGTTGAAGATTACCGGATCTATGGCTACACCTTC. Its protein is CSVEDYRIYGYTF.

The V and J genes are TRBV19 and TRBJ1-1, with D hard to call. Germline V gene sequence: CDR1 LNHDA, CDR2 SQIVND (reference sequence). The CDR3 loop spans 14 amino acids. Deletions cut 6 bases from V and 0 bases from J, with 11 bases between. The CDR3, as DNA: TGTGCCAGTAGCCTAGGATTCATGAACACTGAAGCTTTCTTT. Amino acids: CASSLGFMNTEAFF.

For the CDR3, the DNA is TGTGCCAGCAGCCCAGGGACGGTCTCCTACGAGCAGTACTTC. Residues: CASSPGTVSYEQYF. This sequence joins TRBV7-3 and TRBJ2-7; D may match TRBD1 or TRBD2 (5 bases each). This CDR3 region has 14 residues. Trimming cost V 5 bases and J 0 bases, with 11 bases left between them. Germline CDR1 and CDR2: SGHTA and FQGTGA.

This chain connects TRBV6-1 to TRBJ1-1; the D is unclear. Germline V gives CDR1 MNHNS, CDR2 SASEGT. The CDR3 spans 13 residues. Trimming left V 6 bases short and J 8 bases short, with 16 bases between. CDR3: CASRATVSREAFF. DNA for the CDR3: TGTGCCAGCAGGGCTACAGTCTCGAGAGAAGCTTTCTTT.

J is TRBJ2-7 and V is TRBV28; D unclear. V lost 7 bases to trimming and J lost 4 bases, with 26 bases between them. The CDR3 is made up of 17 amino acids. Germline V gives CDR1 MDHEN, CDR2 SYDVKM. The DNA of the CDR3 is TGTGCCAGCACCGAAACGGTGGGTGGGGTTTCGGGTTACGAGCAGTACTTC. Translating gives CASTETVGGVSGYEQYF.

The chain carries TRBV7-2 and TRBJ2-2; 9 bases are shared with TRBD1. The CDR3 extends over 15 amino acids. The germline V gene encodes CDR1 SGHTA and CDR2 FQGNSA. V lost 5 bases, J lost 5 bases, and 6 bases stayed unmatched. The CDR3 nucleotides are TGTGCCAGCAGCCAACAGGGGGCGAGGACCGGGGAGCTGTTTTTT. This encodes CASSQQGARTGELFF.

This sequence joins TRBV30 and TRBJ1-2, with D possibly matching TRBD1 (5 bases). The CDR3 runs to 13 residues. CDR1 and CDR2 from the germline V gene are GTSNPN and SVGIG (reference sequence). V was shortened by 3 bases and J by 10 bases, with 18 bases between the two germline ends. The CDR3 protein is CAWSVGTGIDYTF. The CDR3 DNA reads TGTGCCTGGAGCGTCGGGACTGGAATTGACTACACCTTC.

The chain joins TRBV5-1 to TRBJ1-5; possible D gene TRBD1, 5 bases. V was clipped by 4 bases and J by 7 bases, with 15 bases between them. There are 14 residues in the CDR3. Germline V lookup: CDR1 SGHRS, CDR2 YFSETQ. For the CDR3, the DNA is TGCGCCAGCAGCCCGGGACCGGACGTCCAGCCCCAGCATTTT. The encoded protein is CASSPGPDVQPQHF.

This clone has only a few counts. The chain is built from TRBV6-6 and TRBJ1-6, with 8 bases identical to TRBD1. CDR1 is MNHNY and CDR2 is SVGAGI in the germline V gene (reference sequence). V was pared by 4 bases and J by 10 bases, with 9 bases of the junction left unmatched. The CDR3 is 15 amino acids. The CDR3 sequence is CASSSQGAVGSPLHF. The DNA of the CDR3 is TGTGCCAGCAGTTCTCAGGGGGCGGTGGGCTCACCCCTCCACTTT.

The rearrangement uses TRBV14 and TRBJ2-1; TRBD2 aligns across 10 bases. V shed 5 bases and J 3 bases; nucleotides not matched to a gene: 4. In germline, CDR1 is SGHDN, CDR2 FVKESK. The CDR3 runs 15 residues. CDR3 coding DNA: TGTGCCAGCAGCACGAGCGGGGGGGGCTACAATGAGCAGTTCTTC. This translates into CASSTSGGGYNEQFF.

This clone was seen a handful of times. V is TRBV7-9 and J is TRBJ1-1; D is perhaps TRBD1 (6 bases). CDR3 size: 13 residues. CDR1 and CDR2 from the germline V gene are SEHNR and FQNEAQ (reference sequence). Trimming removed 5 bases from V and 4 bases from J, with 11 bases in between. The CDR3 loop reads CASSPGQLTEAFF. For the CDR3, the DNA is TGTGCCAGCAGCCCAGGACAGCTCACTGAAGCTTTCTTT.

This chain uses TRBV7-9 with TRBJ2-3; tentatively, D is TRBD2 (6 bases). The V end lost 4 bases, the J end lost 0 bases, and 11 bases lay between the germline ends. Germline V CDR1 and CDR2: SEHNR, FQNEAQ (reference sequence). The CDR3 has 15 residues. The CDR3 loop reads CASSWGESSTDTQYF. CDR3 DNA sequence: TGTGCCAGCAGCTGGGGGGAGAGTAGCACAGATACGCAGTATTTT. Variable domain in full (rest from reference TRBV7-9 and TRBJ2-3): DTGVSQNPRHKITKRGQNVTFRCDPISEHNRLYWYRQTLGQGPEFLTYFQNEAQLEKSRLLSDRFSAERPKGSFSTLEIQRTEQGDSAMYLCASSWGESSTDTQYFGPGTRLTVL.